This T cell receptor beta chain came from a study of lymphopenia after photon versus proton radiotherapy. Study findings and constraints: Authors raise, but do not show, better survival with proton therapy. In patients who died, overall survival fell as post-nadir TCR diversity dropped more. Relative stability marked proton patients; photon patients lost diversity and naive cells.

Clones were sequenced by immunoSEQ multiplex PCR, and TCRdb holds only the in-frame ones, with some missing. The table includes about 58,000 clones, about 81% detected once. In the case of this clone: As yet, its antigen is unknown.

CDR3 length: 11 residues. Germline V gives CDR1 DFQATT, CDR2 SNEGSKA (reference sequence). V dropped 6 bases and J dropped 3 bases, with 8 bases sitting between them. Sequenced material: peripheral blood, taken from a patient treated with proton-based radiotherapy. The chain couples TRBV20-1 to TRBJ1-1; D call uncertain. The sequence was collected from a man aged 55 to 70 with pancreatic cancer. The CDR3 is CSAVADTEAFF. Here the CDR3 DNA reads TGCAGTGCGGTTGCCGACACTGAAGCTTTCTTT.